These 14 T cell receptor beta chains were all obtained from the same sample, sequenced in a study of beta chain features in type 1 diabetes (dated by TCRdb to about 2018). The library was generated by the immunoSEQ multiplex PCR assay. The entire amount of isolated RNA was reverse transcribed using the High Capacity cDNA Reverse Transcription Kit, so the sequenced TCRB transcripts were expressed ones. The table was pulled from immuneACCESS by TCRdb, which kept in-frame rearrangements only. Such tables lose some clones; where checked, under half of the loss comes from unresolved V genes, and the rest has no known cause. The sample contains almost 350,000 clones, about 20% of them found a single time. Under 0.055% of the sample is in the top ten clones. The sequenced sample consisted of naive CD4+ T cells from blood. Read against the paper, the sample's cell subset or site label means: true naive CD4+ T cells. These receptors were collected from a woman aged 18-29 years in good health.

This clone was picked up a small number of times. The rearrangement uses TRBV7-2 and TRBJ2-3; 7 bases match TRBD2. V was pared by 3 bases and J by 2 bases, with 8 bases of the junction left unmatched. The V gene's germline CDR1 is SGHTA and CDR2 FQGNSA. This CDR3 has 16 residues. CDR3 residues: CASSFPRGEITDTQYF. CDR3 nucleotides: TGTGCCAGCAGCTTTCCCCGGGGGGAGATCACAGATACGCAGTATTTT.

V gene TRBV4-2 combines with J gene TRBJ2-1; 7 bases line up with TRBD2. CDR3 size: 16 residues. With 2 bases clipped from V and 9 bases from J, the junction kept 13 bases outside the gene matches. Germline-derived CDR1 and CDR2 are LGHNA and YNFKEQ. The CDR3 protein is CASSQITRGSRIEQFF. The CDR3 coding sequence is TGTGCCAGCAGCCAAATCACTCGCGGGAGTAGGATTGAGCAGTTCTTC.

In this sample, this clone turned up a few times. This chain joins TRBV29-1 and TRBJ1-6; a weak D match, TRBD1 (5 bases). Germline CDR1 and CDR2: SQVTM and ANQGSEA. Deletions cut 5 bases from V and 7 bases from J, with 15 bases between. There are 14 residues in the CDR3. For the CDR3, the DNA is TGCAGCGTTCGGACCGGGACTCAGAATTCACCCCTCCACTTT. Translation: CSVRTGTQNSPLHF. Variable domain in full (rest from reference TRBV29-1 and TRBJ1-6): SAVISQKPSRDICQRGTSLTIQCQVDSQVTMMFWYRQQPGQSLTLIATANQGSEATYESGFVIDKFPISRPNLTFSTLTVSNMSPEDSSIYLCSVRTGTQNSPLHFGNGTRLTVT.

This clone was picked up a small number of times. The CDR3 bases are TGCAGCGCCGGACGGGGTAACTATGGCTACACCTTC. This gives the protein CSAGRGNYGYTF. The J gene is TRBJ1-2, the V gene TRBV29-1; D not certain. The V gene lost 7 bases and the J gene lost 1 base, with 10 bases spanning the gap. The CDR3 extends over 12 amino acids. From germline, CDR1 is SQVTM and CDR2 ANQGSEA.

The chain joins TRBV30 to TRBJ2-4, with 7 bases aligning to TRBD1. V dropped 2 bases and J dropped 0; count of bases not matched to a gene: 10. The CDR3 spans 17 residues. Germline CDR1 GTSNPN, CDR2 SVGIG (reference sequence). The chain's CDR3 is CAWSLKQGLLAKNIQYF. The CDR3 DNA follows: TGTGCCTGGAGTCTCAAACAGGGGCTTCTAGCCAAAAACATTCAGTACTTC.

The CDR3 protein is CASSVGSQDTQYF. CDR3 DNA sequence: TGTGCCAGCAGCGTAGGTTCCCAGGATACGCAGTATTTT. The chain uses TRBV9 and TRBJ2-3; D call uncertain. CDR1 is SGDLS and CDR2 is YYNGEE in the germline V gene. The CDR3 runs 13 residues. V dropped 0 bases and J dropped 6 bases, with 8 bases sitting between them.

This clone was seen a few times. This rearrangement joins TRBV12-5 to TRBJ2-7, with 7 bases fitting TRBD2. From germline, CDR1 is LGHNT and CDR2 FRNRAP. The CDR3 covers 16 residues. J gave up 2 bases and V 5 bases, and 12 bases lay outside the gene matches. The CDR3 bases are TGTGCTAGTGGTCCCACACGAGCGGGGCTGGCCTACGAGCAGTACTTC. This translates into CASGPTRAGLAYEQYF.

V gene TRBV7-8 combines with J gene TRBJ2-1; TRBD2 agrees at 9 bases. Germline CDR1 is SGHVS and CDR2 is FQNEAQ. Unmatched junction bases numbered 2, after V lost 1 base and J lost 4 bases. This CDR3 is built from 15 residues. The DNA for the CDR3 is TGTGCCAGCAGCTTAGTAGCGGGGGCATACAATGAGCAGTTCTTC. Encoded protein: CASSLVAGAYNEQFF.

The CDR3 sequence is CSVSVRKRGTQYF. CDR3 sequence (DNA): TGCAGCGTTTCGGTCCGTAAAAGGGGGACCCAGTACTTC. The gene calls are TRBV29-1 and TRBJ2-5; D perhaps matches TRBD1 (5 bases). Germline loops: CDR1 SQVTM, CDR2 ANQGSEA. V was trimmed by 5 bases and J by 7 bases, leaving 17 bases between them. The CDR3 totals 13 residues.

The chain is built from TRBV7-9 and TRBJ2-5; D is perhaps TRBD2 (6 bases). The CDR3 totals 15 residues. The germline gives CDR1 SEHNR, CDR2 FQNEAQ (reference sequence). With 5 bases removed from V and 5 bases from J, the gap between germline ends came to 18 bases. In DNA, the CDR3 is TGTGCCAGCAGCCTCTCGGGGAGGCGAGAGGAGACCCAGTACTTC. Its protein is CASSLSGRREETQYF.

The chain has TRBV7-2 and TRBJ1-4; D uncertain. V dropped 5 bases and J dropped 0 bases, with 10 bases sitting between them. Germline V CDR1 and CDR2: SGHTA, FQGNSA. The CDR3 sequence is 15 residues long. The DNA for the CDR3 is TGTGCCAGCAGCCGAGGATGGGCAACTAATGAAAAACTGTTTTTT. It translates to CASSRGWATNEKLFF.

V usage is TRBV5-1 and J usage is TRBJ1-1; 7 nucleotides line up with TRBD1. The length of the CDR3 is 15 residues. CDR1 is SGHRS and CDR2 is YFSETQ in the germline V gene. V trimming: 2 bases; J trimming: 1 base; junction bases outside the gene matches: 5. CDR3 nucleotide sequence: TGCGCCAGCAGCTTCTCAGGGGGACAGAACACTGAAGCTTTCTTT. This translates into CASSFSGGQNTEAFF. Full variable domain (outside the CDR3, taken from reference TRBV5-1 and TRBJ1-1): KAGVTQTPRYLIKTRGQQVTLSCSPISGHRSVSWYQQTPGQGLQFLFEYFSETQRNKGNFPGRFSGRQFSNSRSEMNVSTLELGDSALYLCASSFSGGQNTEAFFGQGTRLTVV.

The chain joins TRBV18 to TRBJ2-7; no firm D call. This CDR3 has 14 amino acids. V lost 2 bases to trimming and J lost 6 bases, with 14 bases between them. Germline CDR1 is KGHSH and CDR2 is LQKENI. The CDR3 DNA sequence: TGTGCCAGCTCACCATTCGGTAGAATTTCCGAGCAGTACTTC. Its protein product is CASSPFGRISEQYF.

This clone occurred a few times. At one end, the junction sequence differs from germline, possibly due to a read error. The V gene is TRBV7-2, the J gene TRBJ2-3; D not certain. Germline V gene data show CDR1 as SGHTA and CDR2 as FQGNSA. The CDR3 length is 13 residues. The CDR3 protein is CASTLVSTDTQYF. The CDR3 coding sequence is TGTGCCAGCACCTTAGTAAGCACAGATACGCAGTATTTT.